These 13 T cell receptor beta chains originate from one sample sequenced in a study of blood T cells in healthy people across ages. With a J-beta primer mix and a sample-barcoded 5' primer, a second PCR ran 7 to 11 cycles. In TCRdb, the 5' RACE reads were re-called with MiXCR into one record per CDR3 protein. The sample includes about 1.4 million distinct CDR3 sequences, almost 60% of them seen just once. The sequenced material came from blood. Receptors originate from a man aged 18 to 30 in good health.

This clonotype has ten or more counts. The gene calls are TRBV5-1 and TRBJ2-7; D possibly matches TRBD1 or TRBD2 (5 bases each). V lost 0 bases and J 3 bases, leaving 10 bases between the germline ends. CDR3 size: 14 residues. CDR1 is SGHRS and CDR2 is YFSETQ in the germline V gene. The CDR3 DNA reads TGCGCCAGCAGCTTGGAGGGACGAGGCTACGAGCAGTACTTC. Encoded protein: CASSLEGRGYEQYF.

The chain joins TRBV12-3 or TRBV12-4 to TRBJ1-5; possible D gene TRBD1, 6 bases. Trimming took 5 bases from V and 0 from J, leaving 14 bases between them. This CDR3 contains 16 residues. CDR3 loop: CASSQDSVHSNQPQHF. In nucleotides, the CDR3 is TGTGCCAGCAGTCAGGACAGTGTTCATAGCAATCAGCCCCAGCATTTT.

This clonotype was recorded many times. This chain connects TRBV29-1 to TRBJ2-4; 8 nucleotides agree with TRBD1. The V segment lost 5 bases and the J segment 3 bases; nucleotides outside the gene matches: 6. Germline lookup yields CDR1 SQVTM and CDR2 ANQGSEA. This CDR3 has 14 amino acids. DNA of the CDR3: TGCAGCGTTAGCAGGGGGCAGAGCAAAAACATTCAGTACTTC. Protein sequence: CSVSRGQSKNIQYF. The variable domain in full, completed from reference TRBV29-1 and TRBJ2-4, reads SAVISQKPSRDICQRGTSLTIQCQVDSQVTMMFWYRQQPGQSLTLIATANQGSEATYESGFVIDKFPISRPNLTFSTLTVSNMSPEDSSIYLCSVSRGQSKNIQYFGAGTRLSVL.

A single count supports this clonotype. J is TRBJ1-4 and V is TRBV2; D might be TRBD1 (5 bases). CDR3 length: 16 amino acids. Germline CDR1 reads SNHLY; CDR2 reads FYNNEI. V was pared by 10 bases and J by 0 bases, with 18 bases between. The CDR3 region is CATLTRGFATNEKLFF. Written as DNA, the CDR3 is TGTGCCACCCTAACGAGGGGTTTCGCAACTAATGAAAAACTGTTTTTT.

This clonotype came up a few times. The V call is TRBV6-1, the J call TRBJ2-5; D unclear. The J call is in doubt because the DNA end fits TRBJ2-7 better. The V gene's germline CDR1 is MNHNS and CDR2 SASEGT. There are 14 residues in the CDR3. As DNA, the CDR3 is TGTGCCAGCAGCCTTATTGACGGAACCTACGAGCAGTACTTC. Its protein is CASSLIDGTYEQYF.

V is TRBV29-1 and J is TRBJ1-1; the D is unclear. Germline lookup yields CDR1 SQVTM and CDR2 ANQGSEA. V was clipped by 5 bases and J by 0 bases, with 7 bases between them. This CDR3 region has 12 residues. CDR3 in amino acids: CSVTFMNTEAFF. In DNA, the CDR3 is TGCAGCGTTACATTCATGAACACTGAAGCTTTCTTT.

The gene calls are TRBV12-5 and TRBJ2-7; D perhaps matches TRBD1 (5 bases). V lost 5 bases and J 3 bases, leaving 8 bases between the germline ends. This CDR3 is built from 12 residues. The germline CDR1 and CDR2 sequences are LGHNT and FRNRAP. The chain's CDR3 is CASGIGHYEQYF. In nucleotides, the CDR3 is TGTGCTAGTGGTATTGGACACTACGAGCAGTACTTC.

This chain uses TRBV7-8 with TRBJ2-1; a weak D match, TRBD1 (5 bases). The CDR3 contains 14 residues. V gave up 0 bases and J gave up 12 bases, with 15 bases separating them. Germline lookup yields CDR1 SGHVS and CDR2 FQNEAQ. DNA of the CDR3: TGTGCCAGCAGCTTAGCCAGGGATCGTGCTCCGCAGTTCTTC. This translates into CASSLARDRAPQFF.

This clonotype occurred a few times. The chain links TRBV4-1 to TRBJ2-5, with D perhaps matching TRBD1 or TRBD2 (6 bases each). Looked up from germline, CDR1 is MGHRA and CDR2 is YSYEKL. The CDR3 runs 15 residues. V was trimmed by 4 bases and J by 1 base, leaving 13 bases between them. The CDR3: CASSLLPGAQETQYF. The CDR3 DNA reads TGCGCCAGCAGCCTACTTCCGGGGGCCCAAGAGACCCAGTACTTC.

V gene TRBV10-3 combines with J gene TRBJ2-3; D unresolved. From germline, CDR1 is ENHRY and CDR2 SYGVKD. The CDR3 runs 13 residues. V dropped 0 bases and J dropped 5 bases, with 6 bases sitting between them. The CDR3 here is CAISESRIDTQYF. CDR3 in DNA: TGTGCCATCAGTGAGTCAAGGATAGATACGCAGTATTTT.

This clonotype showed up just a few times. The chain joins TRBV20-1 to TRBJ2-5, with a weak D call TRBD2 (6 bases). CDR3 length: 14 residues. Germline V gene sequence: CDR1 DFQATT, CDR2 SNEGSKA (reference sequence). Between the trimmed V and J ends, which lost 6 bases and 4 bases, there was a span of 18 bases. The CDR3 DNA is TGCAGTGCCCCAAAATCTGGCGGGGTAGAGACCCAGTACTTC. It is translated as CSAPKSGGVETQYF.

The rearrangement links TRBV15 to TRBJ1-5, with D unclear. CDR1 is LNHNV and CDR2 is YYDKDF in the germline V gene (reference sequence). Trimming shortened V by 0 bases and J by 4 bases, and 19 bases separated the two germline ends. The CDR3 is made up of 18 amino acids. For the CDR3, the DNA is TGTGCCACCAGCAGAGATCTTAGGTTGGAGTCTCTGAATCAGCCCCAGCATTTT. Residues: CATSRDLRLESLNQPQHF. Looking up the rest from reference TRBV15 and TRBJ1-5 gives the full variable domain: DAMVIQNPRYQVTQFGKPVTLSCSQTLNHNVMYWYQQKSSQAPKLLFHYYDKDFNNEADTPDNFQSRRPNTSFCFLDIRSPGLGDTAMYLCATSRDLRLESLNQPQHFGDGTRLSIL.

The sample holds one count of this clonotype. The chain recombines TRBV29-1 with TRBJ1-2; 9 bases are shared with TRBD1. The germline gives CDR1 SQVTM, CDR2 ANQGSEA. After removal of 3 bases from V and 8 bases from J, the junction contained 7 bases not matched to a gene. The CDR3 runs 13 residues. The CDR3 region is CSVEEQGAWGYTF. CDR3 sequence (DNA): TGCAGCGTTGAGGAACAGGGGGCCTGGGGCTACACCTTC.